This TCR beta chain was found in a study of cytomegalovirus exposure and HLA in healthy donors. Primers included in the PCR were 60 Vbeta and 13 Jbeta primers. Repertoires were generated with immunoSEQ multiplex PCR, while TCRdb's copy carries only in-frame clones and drops some. The sample contains 95,000 to 110,000 clones, 81% of which appear only once. The CDR3 is 15 amino acids. J lost 6 bases, V lost 1 base, and 8 bases had no gene match. Germline loops: CDR1 LGHNA, CDR2 YNFKEQ. This clone showed up just once. The receptor comes from a man aged 25-45 years in good health and CMV-seronegative. The V gene is TRBV4-2, the J gene TRBJ2-7; 8 bases map to TRBD1. The sequencing input was PBMCs. The CDR3 DNA is TGTGCCAGCAGCCAAGTGGACAGGGATCCTCTCGAGCAGTACTTC. It is translated as CASSQVDRDPLEQYF.